These 10 T cell receptor beta chains originate from one sample sequenced in a study of beta chain features in type 1 diabetes. Expressed TCRB transcripts were sequenced, since all the RNA that had been isolated was reverse transcribed. Some clones are missing from TCRdb's copy, which holds only in-frame ones; the method was immunoSEQ multiplex PCR. Among hundreds of thousands of clones listed, roughly 16% were seen once. Input material: naive CD4+ T cells from blood. Source of these receptors: a man aged 18 to 30 in good health.

This clone has more than one count but fewer than ten. J is TRBJ1-1 and V is TRBV10-3; D gene unclear. V shed 3 bases and J shed 3 bases, with 11 bases lying between them. This CDR3 region has 14 residues. The germline CDR1 and CDR2 sequences are ENHRY and SYGVKD. The CDR3 reads CAISDVMLDTEAFF. The DNA of the CDR3 is TGTGCCATCAGTGACGTTATGTTGGACACTGAAGCTTTCTTT.

This clone has more than one count but fewer than ten. The chain is built from TRBV5-4 and TRBJ2-1, with unresolved D. The CDR3 is 15 residues long. The ends were cut back, 7 bases at V and 4 bases at J, with 18 bases in the middle. Germline loops: CDR1 SGHNT, CDR2 YYREEE (reference sequence). In DNA form, the CDR3 reads TGTGCCAGCGGAGCCGTTTCGCCTCGGTACAATGAGCAGTTCTTC. Translation: CASGAVSPRYNEQFF.

This clone came up a few times. The genes are TRBV4-3 and TRBJ2-2; D is uncertain. The length of the CDR3 is 17 residues. Per germline, CDR1 LGHNA and CDR2 YSLEER. Trimming stripped 0 bases from V and 2 bases from J, with 13 bases between. The CDR3 region has the DNA TGCGCCAGCAGCCAAGAGGTCCAACGGTTTAACACCGGGGAGCTGTTTTTT. Its translation is CASSQEVQRFNTGELFF.

This clone has more than one count but fewer than ten. V gene TRBV2 combines with J gene TRBJ1-3; D is possibly TRBD1 (5 bases). The V end was cut by 4 bases, the J end by 0 bases, with 13 bases between. The CDR3 sequence is 16 residues long. In germline, CDR1 is SNHLY, CDR2 FYNNEI. In nucleotides, the CDR3 is TGTGCCAGCAGTGTCCGGGGACGGAGCTCTGGAAACACCATATATTTT. Its protein product is CASSVRGRSSGNTIYF.

This clone was observed a handful of times. The genes are TRBV14 and TRBJ2-7; no clear D gene. Germline V gives CDR1 SGHDN, CDR2 FVKESK. Trimming took 2 bases from V and 2 from J, leaving 16 bases between them. CDR3 length: 16 amino acids. The CDR3 DNA reads TGTGCCAGCAGCCAAATTGCGTGGGATCGAACCTACGAGCAGTACTTC. Translated: CASSQIAWDRTYEQYF. Full variable domain (rest looked up from reference TRBV14 and TRBJ2-7): EAGVTQFPSHSVIEKGQTVTLRCDPISGHDNLYWYRRVMGKEIKFLLHFVKESKQDESGMPNNRFLAERTGGTYSTLKVQPAELEDSGVYFCASSQIAWDRTYEQYFGPGTRLTVT.

The chain couples TRBV5-4 to TRBJ2-2; no clear D. Trimming removed 5 bases from V and 4 bases from J, with 15 bases in between. The CDR3 contains 15 residues. The germline V gene has CDR1 SGHNT and CDR2 YYREEE (reference sequence). This CDR3 is CASSSGQPGTGELFF. DNA for the CDR3: TGTGCCAGCAGTTCGGGTCAGCCGGGCACCGGGGAGCTGTTTTTT.

J is TRBJ1-5 and V is TRBV5-6, with D unclear. Looked up from germline, CDR1 is SGHDT and CDR2 is YYEEEE. This CDR3 has 16 amino acids. The V end lost 0 bases, the J end lost 3 bases, and 13 bases lay between the germline ends. The CDR3 protein is CASSLAARQSNQPQHF. CDR3 nucleotide sequence: TGTGCCAGCAGCTTGGCGGCGCGGCAGTCCAATCAGCCCCAGCATTTT.

This sequence joins TRBV19 and TRBJ2-5, with D tentatively TRBD2 (6 bases). From germline, CDR1 is LNHDA and CDR2 SQIVND (reference sequence). V was trimmed by 3 bases and J by 4 bases, leaving 15 bases between them. There are 15 residues in the CDR3. DNA of the CDR3: TGTGCCAGTAGTATGCGACGGGACTCAAGAGAGACCCAGTACTTC. Translation: CASSMRRDSRETQYF. Combining the CDR3 with reference TRBV19 and TRBJ2-5 gives the whole variable domain DGGITQSPKYLFRKEGQNVTLSCEQNLNHDAMYWYRQDPGQGLRLIYYSQIVNDFQKGDIAEGYSVSREKKESFPLTVTSAQKNPTAFYLCASSMRRDSRETQYFGPGTRLLVL.

The rearrangement joins TRBV7-2 to TRBJ1-2, with 7 positions matching TRBD1. V lost 5 bases, J lost 3 bases, and 9 bases stayed unmatched. CDR1 and CDR2 from the germline V gene are SGHTA and FQGNSA. The CDR3 runs to 15 residues. The CDR3 DNA reads as TGTGCCAGCAGCCCCCCTGGACAGGCCCACTATGGCTACACCTTC. Residues: CASSPPGQAHYGYTF.

The chain couples TRBV6-4 to TRBJ1-2; the match to TRBD1 covers 11 bases. The CDR3 loop spans 15 amino acids. The junction had 0 bases not matched to a gene; V was cut back by 0 bases and J by 3 bases. Germline CDR1 reads MRHNA; CDR2 reads SNTAGT. Here the CDR3 DNA reads TGTGCCAGCAGTGACTCGGACAGGGGGCACTATGGCTACACCTTC. This sequence encodes CASSDSDRGHYGYTF.